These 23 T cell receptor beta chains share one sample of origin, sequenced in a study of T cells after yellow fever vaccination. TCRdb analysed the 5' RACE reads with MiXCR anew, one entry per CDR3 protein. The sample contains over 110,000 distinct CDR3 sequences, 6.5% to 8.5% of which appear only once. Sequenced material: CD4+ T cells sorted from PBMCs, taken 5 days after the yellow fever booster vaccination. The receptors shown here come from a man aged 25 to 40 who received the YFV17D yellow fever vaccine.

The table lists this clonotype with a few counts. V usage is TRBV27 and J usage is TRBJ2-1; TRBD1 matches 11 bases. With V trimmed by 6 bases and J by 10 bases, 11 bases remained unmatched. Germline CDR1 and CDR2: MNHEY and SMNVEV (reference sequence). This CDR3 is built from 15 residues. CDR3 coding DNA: TGTGCCAGCAGCGTTGAGGGACAGGGGGTAAGGGAGCAGTTCTTC. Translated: CASSVEGQGVREQFF.

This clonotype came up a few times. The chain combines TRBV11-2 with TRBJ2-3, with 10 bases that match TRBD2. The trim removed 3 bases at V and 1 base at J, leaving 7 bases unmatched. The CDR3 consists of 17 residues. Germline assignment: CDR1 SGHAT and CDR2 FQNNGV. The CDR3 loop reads CASSFNIGTSGTDTQYF. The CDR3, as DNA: TGTGCCAGCAGCTTCAATATCGGGACTAGCGGCACAGATACGCAGTATTTT.

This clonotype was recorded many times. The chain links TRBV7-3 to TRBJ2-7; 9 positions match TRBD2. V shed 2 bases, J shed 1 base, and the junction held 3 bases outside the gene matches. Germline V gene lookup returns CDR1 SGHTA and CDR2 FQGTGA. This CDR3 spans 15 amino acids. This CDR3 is CASSLGAGGSYEQYF. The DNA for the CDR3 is TGTGCCAGCAGCTTAGGAGCGGGAGGTTCCTACGAGCAGTACTTC.

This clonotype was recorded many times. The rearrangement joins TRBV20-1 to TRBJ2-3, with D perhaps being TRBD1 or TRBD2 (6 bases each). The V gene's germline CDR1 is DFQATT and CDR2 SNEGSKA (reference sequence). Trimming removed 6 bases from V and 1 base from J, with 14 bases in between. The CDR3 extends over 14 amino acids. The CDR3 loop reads CSARGRGGTDTQYF. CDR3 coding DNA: TGCAGTGCCAGGGGTAGGGGGGGCACAGATACGCAGTATTTT.

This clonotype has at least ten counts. The CDR3 DNA reads as TGTGCCAGCAGCCAAGGGACTAGCGTTGAGACCCAGTACTTC. It is translated as CASSQGTSVETQYF. The chain is built from TRBV3-1 and TRBJ2-5; TRBD2 matches at 9 bases. Germline CDR1 reads LGHDT; CDR2 reads YNNKEL (reference sequence). Trimming at V came to 1 base and at J to 5 bases, leaving 2 bases not matched to a gene. CDR3 length equals 14 residues.

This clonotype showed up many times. The CDR3 region is CATSRGPAGELFF. CDR3 nucleotide sequence: TGTGCCACCAGCAGAGGGCCGGCCGGGGAGCTGTTTTTT. The chain employs TRBV15 and TRBJ2-2, with D unclear. The germline CDR1 and CDR2 sequences are LNHNV and YYDKDF (reference sequence). The CDR3 consists of 13 residues. The ends were cut back, 1 base at V and 6 bases at J, with 6 bases in the middle.

The CDR3 nucleotides read TGTGCCAGCAGCGTGGGACTCCTCGGCTACGAGCAGTACTTC. Its protein product is CASSVGLLGYEQYF. The chain has TRBV5-6 and TRBJ2-7; weak D call: TRBD2 (6 bases). Germline V gene lookup returns CDR1 SGHDT and CDR2 YYEEEE. Between the trimmed V and J ends, which lost 4 bases and 3 bases, there was a span of 14 bases. The CDR3 covers 14 residues. The whole variable domain, remainder taken from reference TRBV5-6 and TRBJ2-7, is DAGVTQSPTHLIKTRGQQVTLRCSPKSGHDTVSWYQQALGQGPQFIFQYYEEEERQRGNFPDRFSGHQFPNYSSELNVNALLLGDSALYLCASSVGLLGYEQYFGPGTRLTVT.

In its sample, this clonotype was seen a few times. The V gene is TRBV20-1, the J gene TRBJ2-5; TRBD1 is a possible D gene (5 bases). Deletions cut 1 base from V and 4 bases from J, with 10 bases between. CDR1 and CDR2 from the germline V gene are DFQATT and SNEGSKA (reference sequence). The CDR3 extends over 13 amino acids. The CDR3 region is CSARVGDGETQYF. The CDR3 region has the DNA TGCAGTGCTAGAGTAGGGGATGGAGAGACCCAGTACTTC.

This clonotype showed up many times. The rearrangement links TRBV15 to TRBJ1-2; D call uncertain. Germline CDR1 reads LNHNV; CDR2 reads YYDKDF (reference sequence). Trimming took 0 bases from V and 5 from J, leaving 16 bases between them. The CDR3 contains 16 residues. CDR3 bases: TGTGCCACCAGCAGAGACCCGGATCCGGGCCTGTATGGCTACACCTTC. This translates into CATSRDPDPGLYGYTF.

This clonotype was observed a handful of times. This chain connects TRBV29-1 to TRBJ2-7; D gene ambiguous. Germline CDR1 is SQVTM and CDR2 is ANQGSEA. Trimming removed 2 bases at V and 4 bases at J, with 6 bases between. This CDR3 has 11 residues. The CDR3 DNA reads TGCAGCGTTGAACTCGGGTACGAGCAGTACTTC. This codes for CSVELGYEQYF.

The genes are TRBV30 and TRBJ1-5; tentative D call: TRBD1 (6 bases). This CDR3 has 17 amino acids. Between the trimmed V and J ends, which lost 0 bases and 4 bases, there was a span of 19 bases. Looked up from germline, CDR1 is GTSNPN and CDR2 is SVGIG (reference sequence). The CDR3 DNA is TGTGCCTGGAGTGTAATAGGGGGTGCCCCCATTAATCAGCCCCAGCATTTT. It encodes CAWSVIGGAPINQPQHF.

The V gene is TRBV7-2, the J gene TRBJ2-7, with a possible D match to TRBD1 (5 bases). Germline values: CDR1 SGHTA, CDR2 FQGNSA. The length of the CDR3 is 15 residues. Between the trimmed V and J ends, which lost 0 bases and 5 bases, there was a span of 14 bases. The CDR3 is CASSLAWAGWNEQYF. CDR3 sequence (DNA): TGTGCCAGCAGCTTAGCGTGGGCAGGGTGGAACGAGCAGTACTTC.

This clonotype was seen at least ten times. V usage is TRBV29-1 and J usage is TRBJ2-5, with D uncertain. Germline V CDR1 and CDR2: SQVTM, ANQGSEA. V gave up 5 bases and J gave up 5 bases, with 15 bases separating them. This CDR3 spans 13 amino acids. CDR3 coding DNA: TGCAGCGTTACCATGGGGTGGATGGAGACCCAGTACTTC. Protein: CSVTMGWMETQYF.

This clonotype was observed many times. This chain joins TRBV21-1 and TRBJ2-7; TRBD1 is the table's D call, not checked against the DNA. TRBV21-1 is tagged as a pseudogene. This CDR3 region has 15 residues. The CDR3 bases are TGTGCCAGCAGCTCTTGTACCGGGTCCTCCTACGAGCAGTACTTC. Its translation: CASSSCTGSSYEQYF.

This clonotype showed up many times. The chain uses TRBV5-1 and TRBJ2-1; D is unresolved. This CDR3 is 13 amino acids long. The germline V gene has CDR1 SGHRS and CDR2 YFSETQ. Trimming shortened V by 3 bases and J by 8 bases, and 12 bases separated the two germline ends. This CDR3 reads CASSSPRPDEQFF. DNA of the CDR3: TGCGCCAGCAGCTCACCCCGCCCCGATGAGCAGTTCTTC.

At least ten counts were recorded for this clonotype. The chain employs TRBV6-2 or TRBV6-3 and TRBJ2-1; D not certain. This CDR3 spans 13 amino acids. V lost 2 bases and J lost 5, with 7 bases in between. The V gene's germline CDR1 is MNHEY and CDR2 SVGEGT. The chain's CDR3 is CASSYAGNNEQFF. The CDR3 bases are TGTGCCAGCAGTTACGCCGGCAACAATGAGCAGTTCTTC.

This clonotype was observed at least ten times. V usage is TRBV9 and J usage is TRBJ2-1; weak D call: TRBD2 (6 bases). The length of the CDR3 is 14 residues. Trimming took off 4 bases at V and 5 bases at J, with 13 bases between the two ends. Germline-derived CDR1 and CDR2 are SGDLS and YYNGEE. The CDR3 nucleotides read TGTGCCAGCAGCCTGGGACTTCTAGACAATGAGCAGTTCTTC. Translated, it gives CASSLGLLDNEQFF.

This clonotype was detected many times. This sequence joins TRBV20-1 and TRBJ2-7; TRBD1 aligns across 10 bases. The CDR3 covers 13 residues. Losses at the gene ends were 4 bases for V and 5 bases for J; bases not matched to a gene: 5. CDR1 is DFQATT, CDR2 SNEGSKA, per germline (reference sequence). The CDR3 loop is CSATRDRGNEQYF. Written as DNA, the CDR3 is TGCAGTGCTACCCGGGACAGGGGTAACGAGCAGTACTTC.

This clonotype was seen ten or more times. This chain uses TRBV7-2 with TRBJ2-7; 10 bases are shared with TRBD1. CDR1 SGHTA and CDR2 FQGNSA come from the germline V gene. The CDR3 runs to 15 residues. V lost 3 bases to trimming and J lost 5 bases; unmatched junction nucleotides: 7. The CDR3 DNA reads TGTGCCAGCAGCTTTACGACAGGGGGCCCTCACGAGCAGTACTTC. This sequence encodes CASSFTTGGPHEQYF.

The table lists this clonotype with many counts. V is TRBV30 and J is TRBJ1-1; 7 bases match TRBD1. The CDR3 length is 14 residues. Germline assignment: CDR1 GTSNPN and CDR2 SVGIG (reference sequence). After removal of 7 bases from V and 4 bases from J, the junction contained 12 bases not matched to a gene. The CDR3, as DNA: TGTGCCTCCAACCGAAGACAGGGCCTCACTGAAGCTTTCTTT. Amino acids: CASNRRQGLTEAFF. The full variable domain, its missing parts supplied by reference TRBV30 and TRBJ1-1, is SQTIHQWPATLVQPVGSPLSLECTVEGTSNPNLYWYRQAAGRGLQLLFYSVGIGQISSEVPQNLSASRPQDRQFILSSKKLLLSDSGFYLCASNRRQGLTEAFFGQGTRLTVV.

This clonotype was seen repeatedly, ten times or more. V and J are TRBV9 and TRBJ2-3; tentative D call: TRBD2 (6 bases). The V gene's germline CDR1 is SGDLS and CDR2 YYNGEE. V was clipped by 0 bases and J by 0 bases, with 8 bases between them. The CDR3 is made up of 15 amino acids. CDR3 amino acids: CASSVAGASTDTQYF. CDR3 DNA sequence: TGTGCCAGCAGCGTAGCGGGAGCTAGCACAGATACGCAGTATTTT.

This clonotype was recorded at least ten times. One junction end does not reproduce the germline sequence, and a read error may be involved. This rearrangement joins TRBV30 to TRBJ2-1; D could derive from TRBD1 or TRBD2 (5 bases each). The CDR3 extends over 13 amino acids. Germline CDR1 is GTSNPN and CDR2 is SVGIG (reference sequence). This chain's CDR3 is CAWSVSGPIEEFF. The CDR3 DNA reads TGTGCCTGGAGTGTTTCGGGACCGATTGAGGAGTTCTTC.

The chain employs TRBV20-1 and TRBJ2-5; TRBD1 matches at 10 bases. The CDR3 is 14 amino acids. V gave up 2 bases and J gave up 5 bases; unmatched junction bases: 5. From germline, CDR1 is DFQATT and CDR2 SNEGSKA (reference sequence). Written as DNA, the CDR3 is TGCAGTGCTAGATCCGACAGGGGGCTGGAGACCCAGTACTTC. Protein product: CSARSDRGLETQYF.